The 28 T cell receptor beta chains below were found in one sample sequenced in a study of PD-1 blockade in mismatch repair-deficient tumors. Produced via immunoSEQ multiplex PCR; TCRdb's table is partial and in-frame only. This sample has about 79,000 clones; 65% to 85% occur once, and the top ten carry around 5.1%. The sample in question was peripheral blood, obtained 44 weeks after starting pembrolizumab. The receptors originated from an adult with mismatch repair-deficient cancer.

This chain joins TRBV6-1 and TRBJ1-5, with a weak D call TRBD1 (5 bases). CDR3 length: 13 residues. Germline V gives CDR1 MNHNS, CDR2 SASEGT. V was shortened by 10 bases and J by 3 bases, with 13 bases between the two germline ends. The CDR3 reads CATSSGPNQPQHF. DNA for the CDR3: TGTGCCACCTCTTCAGGGCCCAATCAGCCCCAGCATTTT.

The V gene is TRBV7-9, the J gene TRBJ2-1; 9 nucleotides agree with TRBD2. In germline, CDR1 is SEHNR, CDR2 FQNEAQ (reference sequence). The ends lost 2 bases at V and 4 bases at J; junction bases unmatched: 12. This CDR3 is 18 amino acids long. The CDR3 is CASSLYRSSGVIYNEQFF. The CDR3 DNA is TGTGCCAGCAGCTTATACAGGTCTAGCGGGGTTATTTACAATGAGCAGTTCTTC. Complete variable domain (other parts from reference TRBV7-9 and TRBJ2-1): DTGVSQNPRHKITKRGQNVTFRCDPISEHNRLYWYRQTLGQGPEFLTYFQNEAQLEKSRLLSDRFSAERPKGSFSTLEIQRTEQGDSAMYLCASSLYRSSGVIYNEQFFGPGTRLTVL.

CDR3 in amino acids: CAISESTSGNTGELFF. The CDR3 DNA reads as TGTGCCATCAGTGAGTCGACTAGCGGGAACACCGGGGAGCTGTTTTTT. The V call is TRBV10-3, the J call TRBJ2-2; TRBD2 matches 9 bases. V trimming: 0 bases; J trimming: 1 base; junction bases outside the gene matches: 0. The CDR3 loop spans 16 amino acids. Germline loops: CDR1 ENHRY, CDR2 SYGVKD.

The chain couples TRBV7-2 to TRBJ1-4, with D unresolved. With 8 bases removed from V and 2 bases from J, the gap between germline ends came to 18 bases. Per the germline V gene, CDR1 is SGHTA and CDR2 is FQGNSA. The CDR3 is made up of 16 amino acids. The CDR3 DNA reads as TGTGCCAGCGGCGATTTTGTCGCGACTACTAATGAAAAACTGTTTTTT. Protein sequence: CASGDFVATTNEKLFF.

This chain joins TRBV28 and TRBJ2-7; maybe TRBD1 (7 bases). Germline V gives CDR1 MDHEN, CDR2 SYDVKM. There are 15 residues in the CDR3. V lost 5 bases to trimming and J lost 6 bases, with 20 bases between them. CDR3 sequence reads: CASSGGTVIGGEQYF. The CDR3, as DNA: TGTGCCAGCAGTGGGGGGACAGTTATAGGAGGCGAGCAGTACTTC.

This chain connects TRBV25-1 to TRBJ1-2; a possible D gene is TRBD1 (5 bases). CDR1 MGHDK and CDR2 SYGVNS come from the germline V gene. The CDR3 is made up of 12 amino acids. Trimming shortened V by 8 bases and J by 7 bases, and 14 bases separated the two germline ends. CDR3 nucleotides: TGTGCCAGCGCTACAGGATCGAGTGGCTACACCTTC. It is translated as CASATGSSGYTF.

V and J are TRBV4-2 and TRBJ2-7, with TRBD2 matching over 8 bases. Germline lookup yields CDR1 LGHNA and CDR2 YNFKEQ. V dropped 0 bases and J dropped 3; count of bases not matched to a gene: 13. The CDR3 sequence is 18 residues long. The DNA of the CDR3 is TGTGCCAGCAGCCAAGATGCCTCGCCCGGACTAGCTTTCTACGAGCAGTACTTC. Translation: CASSQDASPGLAFYEQYF.

This clone occurred once. V and J are TRBV11-3 and TRBJ2-5; D is possibly TRBD1 (5 bases). This CDR3 spans 18 amino acids. Germline V lookup: CDR1 SGHNT, CDR2 YENEEA. The V gene lost 0 bases and the J gene lost 3 bases, with 20 bases spanning the gap. This CDR3 reads CASSLDWTLEGSEETQYF. The CDR3 region has the DNA TGTGCCAGCAGCTTAGATTGGACATTAGAAGGAAGTGAAGAGACCCAGTACTTC.

This clone was counted between two and nine times. In DNA form, the CDR3 reads TGTGCCAGCAGCTTCCCGATCGGGCGGGAGATAAAAGGGGACACCGGGGAGCTGTTTTTT. The encoded protein is CASSFPIGREIKGDTGELFF. This rearrangement joins TRBV7-6 to TRBJ2-2; 7 bases match TRBD2. Trimming took 3 bases from V and 3 from J; bases not matched to a gene: 19. Germline CDR1 reads SGHVS; CDR2 reads FNYEAQ. The CDR3 is 20 amino acids.

This clone was picked up many times. The chain uses TRBV9 and TRBJ1-5; D unresolved. The length of the CDR3 is 14 residues. CDR1 is SGDLS and CDR2 is YYNGEE in the germline V gene. Trimming pared 2 bases from V and 8 bases from J, leaving 14 bases between. The CDR3 nucleotides are TGTGCCAGCAGCGTCGGGGTGACCTTGGAGCCCCAGCATTTT. Its translation: CASSVGVTLEPQHF.

CDR3 amino acids: CASSGGGTGRQETQYF. The CDR3 region has the DNA TGTGCCAGCAGCGGAGGAGGGACAGGGCGACAAGAGACCCAGTACTTC. V usage is TRBV9 and J usage is TRBJ2-5, with 9 bases lining up with TRBD1. The CDR3 sequence is 16 residues long. The trim removed 3 bases at V and 2 bases at J, leaving 8 bases unmatched. CDR1 is SGDLS, CDR2 YYNGEE, per germline.

CDR3 coding DNA: TGTGCCAGCAGCTTGGCCCCTAGCGGGAGTCAAGGAGATACGCAGTATTTT. This sequence encodes CASSLAPSGSQGDTQYF. The chain couples TRBV5-4 to TRBJ2-3; 10 bases agree with TRBD2. With V trimmed by 0 bases and J by 5 bases, 9 bases remained unmatched. From germline, CDR1 is SGHNT and CDR2 YYREEE (reference sequence). The CDR3 is 17 amino acids.

This chain connects TRBV27 to TRBJ2-7, with a possible D match to TRBD2 (5 bases). Germline lookup yields CDR1 MNHEY and CDR2 SMNVEV (reference sequence). The CDR3 sequence is 12 residues long. V was cut by 2 bases and J by 6 bases, with 8 bases left in between. The CDR3 nucleotides read TGTGCCAGCAGTTTAAAAGGACTCGAGCAGTACTTC. It translates to CASSLKGLEQYF.

The V call is TRBV7-8, the J call TRBJ1-5; D not certain. V lost 5 bases to trimming and J lost 3 bases, with 17 bases between them. The CDR3 is 16 amino acids. Germline assignment: CDR1 SGHVS and CDR2 FQNEAQ. CDR3 DNA: TGTGCCAGCAGCCCATCGGGTAGGGCTGACAATCAGCCCCAGCATTTT. This sequence encodes CASSPSGRADNQPQHF.

In DNA form, the CDR3 reads TGCGCCAGCAGCCCCGGGGACACAGATACGCAGTATTTT. Translated, it gives CASSPGDTDTQYF. V gene TRBV5-1 combines with J gene TRBJ2-3, with D possibly matching TRBD2 (5 bases). The CDR3 sequence is 13 residues long. V gave up 4 bases and J gave up 2 bases, with 8 bases separating them. Germline V gene data show CDR1 as SGHRS and CDR2 as YFSETQ.

The gene calls are TRBV5-1 and TRBJ2-7, with 8 nucleotides matching TRBD2. From germline, CDR1 is SGHRS and CDR2 YFSETQ. Unmatched junction bases numbered 6, after V lost 1 base and J lost 0 bases. The CDR3 contains 16 residues. The CDR3 sequence: CASSLRLAQNSYEQYF. The CDR3 coding sequence is TGCGCCAGCAGCTTGAGACTAGCGCAGAACTCCTACGAGCAGTACTTC. The full variable domain, its missing parts supplied by reference TRBV5-1 and TRBJ2-7, is KAGVTQTPRYLIKTRGQQVTLSCSPISGHRSVSWYQQTPGQGLQFLFEYFSETQRNKGNFPGRFSGRQFSNSRSEMNVSTLELGDSALYLCASSLRLAQNSYEQYFGPGTRLTVT.

J is TRBJ2-7 and V is TRBV5-4; D gene unclear. The germline V gene encodes CDR1 SGHNT and CDR2 YYREEE (reference sequence). The V and J ends lost 4 bases and 2 bases respectively, with 10 bases between them. This CDR3 has 13 amino acids. CDR3 coding DNA: TGTGCCAGCAGCCGGGCCGTGACCTACGAGCAGTACTTC. Translation gives CASSRAVTYEQYF.

Written as DNA, the CDR3 is TGCAGCGTTGGGGGGACAGGGTTGGGTGAAAAACTGTTTTTT. Encoded protein: CSVGGTGLGEKLFF. V usage is TRBV29-1 and J usage is TRBJ1-4; 9 nucleotides match TRBD1. CDR1 is SQVTM and CDR2 is ANQGSEA in the germline V gene. Germline trimming cut 4 bases from V and 7 bases from J; bases unmatched to any gene: 7. This CDR3 region has 14 residues.

The rearrangement links TRBV5-5 to TRBJ2-1; 9 nucleotides match TRBD1. Germline CDR1 SGHKS, CDR2 YYEKEE (reference sequence). V shed 4 bases and J 10 bases; nucleotides not matched to a gene: 6. CDR3 length equals 13 residues. The chain's CDR3 is CASSLTGGYEQFF. CDR3 DNA: TGTGCCAGCAGCCTGACAGGGGGATACGAGCAGTTCTTC.

The chain is built from TRBV28 and TRBJ2-4; D tentatively fits TRBD1 or TRBD2 (5 bases each). Germline loops: CDR1 MDHEN, CDR2 SYDVKM. Between the trimmed V and J ends, which lost 6 bases and 3 bases, there was a span of 9 bases. The CDR3 has 13 residues. The CDR3: CASSRDGKNIQYF. In DNA, the CDR3 is TGTGCCAGCAGCCGGGACGGCAAAAACATTCAGTACTTC.

CDR3 residues: CASRPDPSLSRTSYEQYF. CDR3 coding DNA: TGCGCCAGCAGACCCGATCCATCACTTTCCAGAACCTCCTACGAGCAGTACTTC. This chain uses TRBV5-1 with TRBJ2-7, with D uncertain. V was shortened by 5 bases and J by 0 bases, with 24 bases between the two germline ends. Per the germline V gene, CDR1 is SGHRS and CDR2 is YFSETQ. The CDR3 extends over 18 amino acids.

The V gene is TRBV30, the J gene TRBJ2-5, with D possibly TRBD2 on 7 matching bases. The CDR3 contains 14 residues. Per the germline V gene, CDR1 is GTSNPN and CDR2 is SVGIG (reference sequence). V dropped 0 bases and J dropped 5 bases, with 13 bases sitting between them. Here the CDR3 DNA reads TGTGCCTGGAGTGTAGGGGGGGGCGAGGAGACCCAGTACTTC. It specifies CAWSVGGGEETQYF.

This rearrangement joins TRBV9 to TRBJ2-6, with a weak D call TRBD2 (7 bases). Trimming took 4 bases from V and 0 from J, leaving 20 bases between them. Germline lookup yields CDR1 SGDLS and CDR2 YYNGEE. The CDR3 sequence is 19 residues long. The CDR3 here is CASSHGGLAEGSGANVLTF. The DNA for the CDR3 is TGTGCCAGCAGCCATGGGGGGCTAGCGGAGGGCTCTGGGGCCAACGTCCTGACTTTC.

The rearrangement links TRBV6-5 to TRBJ2-5; 7 nucleotides line up with TRBD1. The CDR3 has 15 residues. The germline V gene encodes CDR1 MNHEY and CDR2 SVGAGI. V shed 0 bases, J shed 4 bases, and the junction held 5 bases outside the gene matches. CDR3 DNA sequence: TGTGCCAGCAGTTACTCGGGACAGTCTACAGAGACCCAGTACTTC. Residues: CASSYSGQSTETQYF.

The V call is TRBV4-2, the J call TRBJ2-1; 7 positions agree with TRBD1. Germline assignment: CDR1 LGHNA and CDR2 YNFKEQ. The ends lost 0 bases at V and 8 bases at J; junction bases unmatched: 4. The CDR3 sequence is 14 residues long. CDR3 sequence (DNA): TGTGCCAGCAGCCAAGACAGGGGGATTGATGAGCAGTTCTTC. As protein: CASSQDRGIDEQFF.

V gene TRBV7-9 combines with J gene TRBJ1-3; unclear D gene. V gave up 1 base and J gave up 0 bases, with 10 bases separating them. Germline-derived CDR1 and CDR2 are SEHNR and FQNEAQ (reference sequence). The CDR3 runs to 16 residues. For the CDR3, the DNA is TGTGCCAGCAGCTTAGTATCTCGCCCCTCTGGAAACACCATATATTTT. Translation gives CASSLVSRPSGNTIYF. The full variable domain, its missing parts supplied by reference TRBV7-9 and TRBJ1-3, is DTGVSQNPRHKITKRGQNVTFRCDPISEHNRLYWYRQTLGQGPEFLTYFQNEAQLEKSRLLSDRFSAERPKGSFSTLEIQRTEQGDSAMYLCASSLVSRPSGNTIYFGEGSWLTVV.

This sequence joins TRBV6-5 and TRBJ2-7; D is possibly TRBD1 (5 bases). The CDR3 length is 15 residues. Germline V gene data show CDR1 as MNHEY and CDR2 as SVGAGI. V lost 0 bases and J 2 bases, leaving 11 bases between the germline ends. CDR3 nucleotide sequence: TGTGCCAGCAGTTACTCGCAGGGATTTCCCTACGAGCAGTACTTC. It yields the protein CASSYSQGFPYEQYF.

This chain connects TRBV7-6 to TRBJ1-4; D is perhaps TRBD1 (6 bases). V lost 4 bases, J lost 8 bases, and 11 bases lay in between. CDR1 and CDR2 from the germline V gene are SGHVS and FNYEAQ. This CDR3 contains 13 residues. The CDR3 nucleotides are TGTGCCAGCAGCTCAGGGGTAGGCGAAAAACTGTTTTTT. Translation: CASSSGVGEKLFF.